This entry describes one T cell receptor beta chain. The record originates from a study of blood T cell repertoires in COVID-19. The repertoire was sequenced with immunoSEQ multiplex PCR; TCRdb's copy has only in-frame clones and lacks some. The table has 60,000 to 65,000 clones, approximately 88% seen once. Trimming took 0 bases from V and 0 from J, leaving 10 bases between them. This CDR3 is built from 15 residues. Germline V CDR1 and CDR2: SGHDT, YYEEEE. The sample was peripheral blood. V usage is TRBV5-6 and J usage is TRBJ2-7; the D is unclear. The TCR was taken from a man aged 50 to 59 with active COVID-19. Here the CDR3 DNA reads TGTGCCAGCAGCTTGGCTTTGACTGTCTCCTACGAGCAGTACTTC. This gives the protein CASSLALTVSYEQYF.